The 22 T cell receptor beta chains presented below share a single source sample, sequenced in a study of metastatic and nonmetastatic thyroid tumors. Using MiXCR, TCRdb reanalyzed the PCR reads. The profile shows 35,000 to 40,000 clones, more than 25% of them singletons. All patients reached thyroid surgery having received no treatment beforehand. The sequencing sample was made of blood. The receptor set was obtained from a male donor with papillary thyroid cancer or a benign thyroid nodule (not recorded which). Some clones in this sample may be carry-over from other donors' samples.

This sequence joins TRBV20-1 and TRBJ1-4; D may be TRBD1 (6 bases). The V end lost 8 bases, the J end lost 4 bases, and 14 bases lay between the germline ends. This CDR3 region has 13 residues. The V gene's germline CDR1 is DFQATT and CDR2 SNEGSKA (reference sequence). CDR3 in amino acids: CSPYRDFNEKLFF. The DNA of the CDR3 is TGCAGTCCATACAGGGACTTTAATGAAAAACTGTTTTTT.

This clone was seen a single time. The chain recombines TRBV11-2 with TRBJ2-3; maybe TRBD2 (5 bases). The V end was cut by 4 bases, the J end by 5 bases, with 16 bases between. This CDR3 is built from 15 residues. Germline V gene lookup returns CDR1 SGHAT and CDR2 FQNNGV. The CDR3 DNA sequence: TGTGCCAGCAGCTCCCCTTTGAGGGCGGGAGATACGCAGTATTTT. Its translation is CASSSPLRAGDTQYF.

This clone was observed a few times. This rearrangement joins TRBV7-9 to TRBJ2-7; 8 positions match TRBD1. With V trimmed by 5 bases and J by 3 bases, 6 bases remained unmatched. The CDR3 covers 14 residues. Per the germline V gene, CDR1 is SEHNR and CDR2 is FQNEAQ (reference sequence). The CDR3 region is CASSHRDRNYEQYF. The CDR3 DNA sequence: TGTGCCAGCAGCCACCGGGACAGGAACTACGAGCAGTACTTC. The whole variable domain, filled in from reference TRBV7-9 and TRBJ2-7, reads DTGVSQNPRHKITKRGQNVTFRCDPISEHNRLYWYRQTLGQGPEFLTYFQNEAQLEKSRLLSDRFSAERPKGSFSTLEIQRTEQGDSAMYLCASSHRDRNYEQYFGPGTRLTVT.

The chain is built from TRBV9 and TRBJ2-7; perhaps TRBD2 as D (6 bases). CDR1 SGDLS and CDR2 YYNGEE come from the germline V gene. The CDR3 contains 16 residues. V was cut by 1 base and J by 6 bases, with 20 bases left in between. The CDR3 DNA sequence: TGTGCCAGCAGCGTAAGGGCAGAGGGAGGTCTTACCGAGCAGTACTTC. Translated: CASSVRAEGGLTEQYF.

V and J are TRBV2 and TRBJ2-7; D is perhaps TRBD1 (6 bases). Trimming shortened V by 10 bases and J by 0 bases, and 13 bases separated the two germline ends. The CDR3 loop spans 13 amino acids. Germline V gene lookup returns CDR1 SNHLY and CDR2 FYNNEI. CDR3 residues: CATQGPYSYEQYF. DNA for the CDR3: TGTGCCACCCAGGGGCCTTACTCCTACGAGCAGTACTTC.

At least ten counts were recorded for this clone. The V gene is TRBV3-1, the J gene TRBJ2-7; 11 bases are shared with TRBD2. The germline gives CDR1 LGHDT, CDR2 YNNKEL (reference sequence). The junction had 3 bases not matched to a gene; V was cut back by 0 bases and J by 2 bases. The CDR3 runs to 16 residues. The CDR3 region has the DNA TGTGCCAGCAGCCAAGATACTAGCGGGAGTGCCTACGAGCAGTACTTC. As protein: CASSQDTSGSAYEQYF.

The chain combines TRBV18 with TRBJ1-2, with D possibly TRBD1 on 5 matching bases. Trimming removed 6 bases at V and 3 bases at J, with 14 bases between. Germline V gives CDR1 KGHSH, CDR2 LQKENI. CDR3 length: 14 amino acids. CDR3 region: CASSLGTGDYGYTF. The CDR3 DNA reads TGTGCCAGCTCGCTGGGGACGGGTGACTATGGCTACACCTTC.

This chain connects TRBV11-2 to TRBJ1-2; 7 nucleotides align to TRBD1. In germline, CDR1 is SGHAT, CDR2 FQNNGV. With 4 bases clipped from V and 3 bases from J, the junction kept 5 bases outside the gene matches. The CDR3 is made up of 14 amino acids. The CDR3 bases are TGTGCCAGCAGCTCGGGACAGAACTACTATGGCTACACCTTC. Its translation is CASSSGQNYYGYTF. The entire variable domain, with the rest obtained from reference TRBV11-2 and TRBJ1-2, is as follows: EAGVAQSPRYKIIEKRQSVAFWCNPISGHATLYWYQQILGQGPKLLIQFQNNGVVDDSQLPKDRFSAERLKGVDSTLKIQPAKLEDSAVYLCASSSGQNYYGYTFGSGTRLTVV.

The gene calls are TRBV3-1 and TRBJ2-3, with D unresolved. The V gene's germline CDR1 is LGHDT and CDR2 YNNKEL (reference sequence). V was shortened by 4 bases and J by 5 bases, with 13 bases between the two germline ends. The CDR3 is made up of 14 amino acids. CDR3 in DNA: TGTGCCAGCAGCCCTCCCGGCTTTCTAGATACGCAGTATTTT. It yields the protein CASSPPGFLDTQYF.

Relative to its sample, this clone is medium-sized. The chain couples TRBV28 to TRBJ2-7, with D perhaps given as TRBD1 or TRBD2 (5 bases each). This CDR3 has 14 amino acids. V lost 7 bases to trimming and J lost 1 base, with 14 bases between them. Germline V gene data show CDR1 as MDHEN and CDR2 as SYDVKM. CDR3 sequence reads: CASTKGTFSYEQYF. The CDR3 nucleotides read TGTGCCAGCACCAAGGGGACCTTTTCCTACGAGCAGTACTTC.

This rearrangement joins TRBV2 to TRBJ2-7; 8 bases are a match to TRBD2. The CDR3 covers 13 residues. Losses at the gene ends were 3 bases for V and 7 bases for J; bases not matched to a gene: 5. CDR1 and CDR2 (germline): SNHLY, FYNNEI. CDR3 sequence (DNA): TGTGCCAGCAGTGAGATGGTAGCGGGGGAGCAGTACTTC. Translating gives CASSEMVAGEQYF.

In its sample, this clone is medium-sized (0.01 to 0.1%). The CDR3 nucleotides read TGTGCCAGCAGCCCCAGGGGGGAAGGCTACACCTTC. It codes for CASSPRGEGYTF. The V gene is TRBV2, the J gene TRBJ1-2; 7 bases align to TRBD1. Germline V gene data show CDR1 as SNHLY and CDR2 as FYNNEI. The CDR3 has 12 amino acids. With 6 bases clipped from V and 8 bases from J, the junction kept 6 bases outside the gene matches.

This clone has a count of ten or more. The chain is built from TRBV19 and TRBJ1-5; D might be TRBD1 (6 bases). This CDR3 region has 12 residues. The V end was cut by 3 bases, the J end by 9 bases, with 9 bases between. Germline V gene data show CDR1 as LNHDA and CDR2 as SQIVND (reference sequence). Here the CDR3 reads CASSIIGGPQHF. The CDR3 DNA reads as TGTGCCAGTAGTATCATAGGGGGGCCCCAGCATTTT.

This clone rates as medium-sized. For the CDR3, the DNA is TGCGCCAGCAGCCCCGACGCTAGCGGGAACACCGGGGAGCTGTTTTTT. It is translated as CASSPDASGNTGELFF. The chain links TRBV5-1 to TRBJ2-2, with 7 bases that match TRBD2. This CDR3 spans 16 amino acids. V shed 4 bases and J 1 base; nucleotides not matched to a gene: 7. Per germline, CDR1 SGHRS and CDR2 YFSETQ.

The V call is TRBV20-1, the J call TRBJ2-7; TRBD2 matches 9 bases. The CDR3 covers 16 residues. V lost 5 bases to trimming and J lost 0 bases; unmatched junction nucleotides: 11. Germline V gives CDR1 DFQATT, CDR2 SNEGSKA (reference sequence). This CDR3 reads CSARGSSGASSYEQYF. The CDR3 DNA follows: TGCAGTGCTCGCGGATCTAGCGGGGCTAGCTCCTACGAGCAGTACTTC.

As regards this clone: An end of the junction differs from the germline gene, which may be a read error. The CDR3 is CASSVRGTNEKLSF. CDR3 sequence (DNA): TGTGCCAGCAGTGTGAGGGGGACTAATGAAAAACTGTCTTTT. The chain recombines TRBV6-1 with TRBJ1-4; tentative D call: TRBD1 (6 bases). The CDR3 totals 14 residues. Germline V CDR1 and CDR2: MNHNS, SASEGT.

The J gene is TRBJ2-7, the V gene TRBV3-1, with TRBD1 as a possible D gene (5 bases). V was cut by 4 bases and J by 2 bases, with 9 bases left in between. This CDR3 is 13 amino acids long. CDR1 is LGHDT and CDR2 is YNNKEL in the germline V gene (reference sequence). The CDR3 protein is CASSPRATYEQYF. DNA for the CDR3: TGTGCCAGCAGCCCCAGGGCGACCTACGAGCAGTACTTC.

The CDR3 here is CASSQEDGPEEAFF. In DNA form, the CDR3 reads TGCGCCAGCAGCCAAGAGGACGGACCGGAGGAAGCTTTCTTT. The chain joins TRBV4-1 to TRBJ1-1; D is undetermined. Germline loops: CDR1 MGHRA, CDR2 YSYEKL. CDR3 length: 14 amino acids. V lost 0 bases, J lost 8 bases, and 13 bases lay in between.

This chain uses TRBV12-3 or TRBV12-4 with TRBJ2-1; D gene ambiguous. V lost 7 bases and J lost 5, with 9 bases in between. CDR3 length: 12 amino acids. The CDR3 sequence: CASIFFHNEQFF. Written as DNA, the CDR3 is TGTGCCAGCATTTTTTTCCACAATGAGCAGTTCTTC.

This clone was seen only a few times. CDR3 sequence: CSARAYNHTEAFF. The CDR3 coding sequence is TGCAGTGCTAGGGCTTATAATCACACTGAAGCTTTCTTT. V usage is TRBV20-1 and J usage is TRBJ1-1; D gene ambiguous. This CDR3 spans 13 amino acids. CDR1 DFQATT and CDR2 SNEGSKA come from the germline V gene (reference sequence). V was shortened by 3 bases and J by 3 bases, with 11 bases between the two germline ends.

By sample fraction, this clone is medium-sized. This chain joins TRBV6-1 and TRBJ1-6; TRBD1 matches 7 bases. The CDR3 is made up of 16 amino acids. CDR1 is MNHNS, CDR2 SASEGT, per germline. V trimming: 1 base; J trimming: 7 bases; junction bases outside the gene matches: 7. The CDR3 sequence: CASSEEEGRGNSPLHF. The CDR3 DNA is TGTGCCAGCAGTGAAGAAGAAGGCAGGGGGAATTCACCCCTCCACTTT.

This clone was detected many times. Germline and junction disagree at one end, which may indicate a read error. This chain uses TRBV7-7 with TRBJ2-5, with 8 bases matching TRBD2. Germline lookup yields CDR1 SSHAT and CDR2 FNYEAQ (reference sequence). The length of the CDR3 is 15 residues. The chain's CDR3 is CASSSRLAYQETQYF. The CDR3 nucleotides read TGTGCTAGCAGCTCAAGACTAGCGTACCAAGAGACCCAGTACTTC.